This T cell receptor (beta chain) was sequenced in a study of blood T cells in healthy people across ages. Study at large: About one barcoded beta molecule was captured per two T cells (by template switching).

For the second PCR, which ran for roughly 7 to 11 cycles, a sample-barcoded 5' primer and a J-beta primer mix were used. MiXCR, run by TCRdb on the 5' RACE reads, gives a single entry per CDR3 protein. The sample lists some 1.5 million distinct CDR3 sequences, 28% seen once, with about 8% in the top ten. Worth noting for this clonotype: Antigen unknown. A much larger clone is a single base away; this may be a read error.

Study conclusions and caveats: Higher diversity, along with more naive CD4+ cells, distinguished long-lived donors from aged donors. Diversity of TCR beta per million T cells declined in a roughly linear way with age.

Germline CDR1 reads LGHNT; CDR2 reads FRNRAP. This CDR3 spans 15 amino acids. The sample consisted of blood. This chain links TRBV12-5 with TRBJ2-7, with 8 bases fitting TRBD1. The receptor's source is a woman aged 25 to 39 in good health. CDR3 in amino acids: CASGDLGQDAYEQCF. CDR3 sequence (DNA): TGTGCTAGTGGGGACCTGGGACAGGATGCCTACGAGCAGTGCTTC.